The 27 T cell receptor beta chains below all came from one sample that was sequenced in a study of technical replicates of blood from a handful of donors. The protocol was immunoSEQ multiplex PCR, while the TCRdb copy is restricted to in-frame clones and leaves out a portion. Among around 74,000 clones listed, roughly 85% were seen once. Sample: PBMCs. These receptor sequences come from a human donor in good health. Some clones in this sample may be carry-over from other donors' samples.

This clone was detected only once. The V call is TRBV27, the J call TRBJ1-4; the match to TRBD1 covers 9 bases. The CDR3 runs 14 residues. Looked up from germline, CDR1 is MNHEY and CDR2 is SMNVEV (reference sequence). Trimming at V came to 7 bases and at J to 6 bases, leaving 6 bases not matched to a gene. The CDR3 loop is CASTKGDRDEKLFF. CDR3 coding DNA: TGTGCCAGCACCAAGGGGGACAGGGATGAAAAACTGTTTTTT.

The chain has TRBV5-4 and TRBJ2-2, with TRBD1 identical over 7 bases. Trimming took 2 bases from V and 4 from J; bases not matched to a gene: 5. CDR1 SGHNT and CDR2 YYREEE come from the germline V gene (reference sequence). This CDR3 comprises 15 residues. The CDR3 DNA is TGTGCCAGCAGCTTTGGACAGGCTACCACCGGGGAGCTGTTTTTT. This codes for CASSFGQATTGELFF. Filled out from reference TRBV5-4 and TRBJ2-2, the complete variable domain reads ETGVTQSPTHLIKTRGQQVTLRCSSQSGHNTVSWYQQALGQGPQFIFQYYREEENGRGNFPPRFSGLQFPNYSSELNVNALELDDSALYLCASSFGQATTGELFFGEGSRLTVL.

The gene calls are TRBV6-1 and TRBJ2-3; 8 nucleotides match TRBD2. The CDR3 extends over 16 amino acids. Germline assignment: CDR1 MNHNS and CDR2 SASEGT. V dropped 3 bases and J dropped 4; count of bases not matched to a gene: 9. CDR3 DNA: TGTGCCAGCAGTGATTCCCCGGGGGGGGCAGCAGATACGCAGTATTTT. Translated, it gives CASSDSPGGAADTQYF.

This clone came up once. The CDR3 reads CASSKQGPDSGANVLTF. CDR3 nucleotide sequence: TGTGCCAGTAGTAAACAGGGTCCTGACTCTGGGGCCAACGTCCTGACTTTC. The V gene is TRBV19, the J gene TRBJ2-6; possibly TRBD1 for D (6 bases). Trimming cost V 4 bases and J 0 bases, with 13 bases left between them. The germline V gene encodes CDR1 LNHDA and CDR2 SQIVND (reference sequence). The CDR3 runs 17 residues.

The chain uses TRBV20-1 and TRBJ1-2, with D perhaps TRBD1 (5 bases). CDR1 is DFQATT, CDR2 SNEGSKA, per germline (reference sequence). There are 11 residues in the CDR3. The germline V and J ends were trimmed by 6 bases and 7 bases, with 12 bases remaining between them. The DNA for the CDR3 is TGCAGTGCCGCGCAGGGAAGTGGCTACACCTTC. This codes for CSAAQGSGYTF.

The J gene is TRBJ1-2, the V gene TRBV14, with D tentatively TRBD1 (6 bases). Germline V gives CDR1 SGHDN, CDR2 FVKESK. The CDR3 consists of 16 residues. Between the trimmed V and J ends, which lost 0 bases and 4 bases, there was a span of 15 bases. The CDR3 loop reads CASSQDRRTVGYGYTF. CDR3 coding DNA: TGTGCCAGCAGCCAAGATCGCCGGACAGTTGGCTATGGCTACACCTTC.

This clone was picked up a small number of times. The gene calls are TRBV6-6 and TRBJ2-3, with a tentative D call TRBD1 (5 bases). This CDR3 comprises 11 residues. The germline V gene encodes CDR1 MNHNY and CDR2 SVGAGI (reference sequence). Trimming took off 6 bases at V and 13 bases at J, with 14 bases between the two ends. The CDR3, as DNA: TGTGCCAGCAGGACCGGGCCCAGGGAGTATTTT. Protein product: CASRTGPREYF.

The chain couples TRBV7-9 to TRBJ1-1, with 12 bases matching TRBD1. Germline CDR1 is SEHNR and CDR2 is FQNEAQ (reference sequence). V lost 2 bases and J lost 10; bases outside the gene matches: 8. There are 15 residues in the CDR3. CDR3 protein: CASSLNPGQGAPAFF. The CDR3 bases are TGTGCCAGCAGCTTAAATCCGGGACAGGGGGCCCCAGCTTTCTTT.

The gene calls are TRBV4-3 and TRBJ2-5, with TRBD1 matching over 8 bases. The end of the DNA aligns better with TRBJ2-7, so the J call may be wrong. The CDR3 totals 13 residues. Germline loops: CDR1 LGHNA, CDR2 YSLEER. The CDR3 DNA is TGCGCCAGCAGCCAAGACAGGGGGCTCGAGCAGTACTTC. Translated, it gives CASSQDRGLEQYF.

The chain is built from TRBV19 and TRBJ2-5; a weak D match, TRBD1 (7 bases). V lost 3 bases to trimming and J lost 4 bases, with 12 bases between them. The germline gives CDR1 LNHDA, CDR2 SQIVND (reference sequence). This CDR3 is built from 14 residues. The CDR3 region has the DNA TGTGCCAGTAGTATTGGAGGGGGCGCAGAGACCCAGTACTTC. It encodes CASSIGGGAETQYF.

This chain joins TRBV10-2 and TRBJ2-7; 9 nucleotides line up with TRBD2. Trimming cost V 8 bases and J 1 base; bases outside gene matches: 9. The CDR3 length is 15 residues. Germline values: CDR1 WSHSY, CDR2 SAAADI. As DNA, the CDR3 is TGCGCCAGCCGATTAGCGGGGGATTGGTCCTACGAGCAGTACTTC. Encoded protein: CASRLAGDWSYEQYF.

The chain uses TRBV27 and TRBJ1-2, with a tentative D call TRBD1 (5 bases). The CDR3 covers 14 residues. V was clipped by 4 bases and J by 2 bases, with 11 bases between them. Germline V gene lookup returns CDR1 MNHEY and CDR2 SMNVEV (reference sequence). CDR3 residues: CASSYRGGNYGYTF. The CDR3 nucleotides are TGTGCCAGCAGTTACCGGGGGGGAAACTATGGCTACACCTTC.

The chain has TRBV7-2 and TRBJ1-5; no reliable D call. The CDR3 loop spans 12 amino acids. The V end lost 1 base, the J end lost 6 bases, and 4 bases lay between the germline ends. Germline CDR1 is SGHTA and CDR2 is FQGNSA. The CDR3 DNA follows: TGTGCCAGCAGCTTAGGGAGTCAGCCCCAGCATTTT. Encoded protein: CASSLGSQPQHF. Full variable domain (rest looked up from reference TRBV7-2 and TRBJ1-5): GAGVSQSPSNKVTEKGKDVELRCDPISGHTALYWYRQSLGQGLEFLIYFQGNSAPDKSGLPSDRFSAERTGGSVSTLTIQRTQQEDSAVYLCASSLGSQPQHFGDGTRLSIL.

This chain joins TRBV7-8 and TRBJ2-2, with D possibly matching TRBD1 (6 bases). The CDR3 spans 15 residues. Trimming removed 2 bases at V and 6 bases at J, with 13 bases between. Per the germline V gene, CDR1 is SGHVS and CDR2 is FQNEAQ. CDR3 DNA sequence: TGTGCCAGCAGCTTAACTACAGGGTTTGCCGGGGAGCTGTTTTTT. Translation: CASSLTTGFAGELFF.

This CDR3 is CASSLARHMTAGNTIYF. In DNA, the CDR3 is TGTGCCAGCAGCTTAGCCAGACATATGACCGCTGGAAACACCATATATTTT. The chain links TRBV7-2 to TRBJ1-3; no firm D call. Germline V lookup: CDR1 SGHTA, CDR2 FQGNSA. The CDR3 runs 17 residues. V was pared by 0 bases and J by 2 bases, with 14 bases between. The complete variable domain, with remaining parts taken from reference TRBV7-2 and TRBJ1-3, reads GAGVSQSPSNKVTEKGKDVELRCDPISGHTALYWYRQSLGQGLEFLIYFQGNSAPDKSGLPSDRFSAERTGGSVSTLTIQRTQQEDSAVYLCASSLARHMTAGNTIYFGEGSWLTVV.

This chain joins TRBV4-3 and TRBJ2-7; 7 bases line up with TRBD2. In germline, CDR1 is LGHNA, CDR2 YSLEER. CDR3 length: 16 residues. V gave up 0 bases and J gave up 4 bases; unmatched junction bases: 9. The CDR3 spells CASSQDRALAEYEQYF. The CDR3 DNA follows: TGCGCCAGCAGCCAAGATCGGGCCCTAGCGGAATACGAGCAGTACTTC.

In regard to this clone: A much larger clone lies a single base off, so this may be a read error. J is TRBJ2-1 and V is TRBV5-1; the match to TRBD2 covers 10 bases. CDR1 and CDR2 (germline): SGHRS, YFSETQ. The CDR3 spans 14 residues. J gave up 4 bases and V 6 bases, and 4 bases lay outside the gene matches. Here the CDR3 DNA reads TGCGCCAGCATCCCAGCGGGGGGGTACAATGAGCAGTTCTTC. Amino acid sequence: CASIPAGGYNEQFF.

The chain joins TRBV30 to TRBJ1-3; 7 positions agree with TRBD1. Germline CDR1 GTSNPN, CDR2 SVGIG (reference sequence). V lost 0 bases to trimming and J lost 3 bases; unmatched junction nucleotides: 8. This CDR3 spans 16 amino acids. CDR3 protein: CAWSVGRGLGGNTIYF. The CDR3 DNA reads TGTGCCTGGAGTGTAGGCAGGGGGTTAGGTGGAAACACCATATATTTT.

About this clone itself: Other DNA sequences within the sample encode an identical CDR3. The chain recombines TRBV15 with TRBJ1-5, with D maybe TRBD1 (6 bases). The CDR3 contains 15 residues. Trimming removed 0 bases from V and 3 bases from J, with 9 bases in between. From germline, CDR1 is LNHNV and CDR2 YYDKDF (reference sequence). The CDR3 nucleotides are TGTGCCACCAGCAGAGACCAGGGGAACAATCAGCCCCAGCATTTT. Protein sequence: CATSRDQGNNQPQHF.

This chain joins TRBV6-5 and TRBJ2-1, with D unresolved. Looked up from germline, CDR1 is MNHEY and CDR2 is SVGAGI. V lost 0 bases to trimming and J lost 7 bases, with 10 bases between them. There are 14 residues in the CDR3. Here the CDR3 DNA reads TGTGCCAGCAGTTACTCGACACTGATGAATGAGCAGTTCTTC. This gives the protein CASSYSTLMNEQFF.

The chain is built from TRBV11-2 and TRBJ2-3, with D perhaps matching TRBD2 (5 bases). Trimming removed 5 bases at V and 0 bases at J, with 12 bases between. Germline V gene lookup returns CDR1 SGHAT and CDR2 FQNNGV. The CDR3 totals 15 residues. CDR3 sequence reads: CASSGQTISTDTQYF. The CDR3 nucleotides read TGTGCCAGCAGCGGCCAGACTATTAGCACAGATACGCAGTATTTT.

This chain uses TRBV4-3 with TRBJ2-3; 8 bases line up with TRBD2. The germline CDR1 and CDR2 sequences are LGHNA and YSLEER. Trimming removed 0 bases from V and 8 bases from J; junction bases left unmatched: 1. The CDR3 covers 13 residues. DNA of the CDR3: TGCGCCAGCAGCCAAGACCGGGAGGGTACGCAGTATTTT. Translated, it gives CASSQDREGTQYF.

The chain combines TRBV7-9 with TRBJ2-4; D possibly corresponds to TRBD1 (5 bases). The V end was cut by 3 bases, the J end by 7 bases, with 10 bases between. The CDR3 loop spans 13 amino acids. CDR1 is SEHNR, CDR2 FQNEAQ, per germline (reference sequence). The CDR3 spells CASSFGQRNIQYF. As DNA, the CDR3 is TGTGCCAGCAGCTTTGGACAAAGGAACATTCAGTACTTC.

The chain carries TRBV15 and TRBJ1-1; D gene uncertain. The V gene lost 0 bases and the J gene lost 10 bases, with 18 bases spanning the gap. CDR1 is LNHNV and CDR2 is YYDKDF in the germline V gene (reference sequence). This CDR3 is 15 amino acids long. The chain's CDR3 is CATSRDSETARRAFF. DNA for the CDR3: TGTGCCACCAGCAGAGATTCGGAAACAGCCCGTCGAGCTTTCTTT. Supplemented by reference TRBV15 and TRBJ1-1, the full variable domain reads DAMVIQNPRYQVTQFGKPVTLSCSQTLNHNVMYWYQQKSSQAPKLLFHYYDKDFNNEADTPDNFQSRRPNTSFCFLDIRSPGLGDTAMYLCATSRDSETARRAFFGQGTRLTVV.

The chain is built from TRBV30 and TRBJ1-2; 8 bases are a match to TRBD1. Trimming at V came to 6 bases and at J to 8 bases, leaving 5 bases not matched to a gene. CDR3 size: 11 residues. The germline V gene has CDR1 GTSNPN and CDR2 SVGIG (reference sequence). The chain's CDR3 is CACSGGAGYTF. CDR3 sequence (DNA): TGTGCCTGCTCAGGGGGCGCCGGCTACACCTTC.

The chain employs TRBV7-9 and TRBJ2-7; D unresolved. Trimming removed 2 bases from V and 0 bases from J, with 8 bases in between. Germline CDR1 is SEHNR and CDR2 is FQNEAQ (reference sequence). The CDR3 spans 14 residues. This CDR3 is CASSLTAGSYEQYF. The DNA of the CDR3 is TGTGCCAGCAGCTTAACCGCCGGCTCCTACGAGCAGTACTTC. The full variable domain, in which reference TRBV7-9 and TRBJ2-7 provide the parts outside the CDR3, is DTGVSQNPRHKITKRGQNVTFRCDPISEHNRLYWYRQTLGQGPEFLTYFQNEAQLEKSRLLSDRFSAERPKGSFSTLEIQRTEQGDSAMYLCASSLTAGSYEQYFGPGTRLTVT.

The chain couples TRBV6-4 to TRBJ1-1; D is perhaps TRBD1 (5 bases). The CDR3 sequence is 13 residues long. Germline V gene lookup returns CDR1 MRHNA and CDR2 SNTAGT. Trimming stripped 6 bases from V and 12 bases from J, with 20 bases between. The CDR3 DNA reads as TGTGCCAGCAGACCATCCACCCGGGGGGATACTTTCTTT. It codes for CASRPSTRGDTFF.